The clone carrying this T cell receptor (beta chain) was recorded a few times. Repertoires were generated with immunoSEQ multiplex PCR, while TCRdb's copy carries only in-frame clones and drops some. This table has 210,000 or so clones, roughly 73% appearing once. Trimming at V came to 1 base and at J to 4 bases, leaving 10 bases not matched to a gene. The germline V gene encodes CDR1 LGHDT and CDR2 YNNKEL (reference sequence). The CDR3 is made up of 18 amino acids. The data were obtained in a study of blood T cell repertoires in COVID-19. On the study more broadly: The United States, Italy and Spain were the sources of the acute and convalescent COVID-19 samples.

This TCR came from a woman of 80 years or more with active or convalescent COVID-19. The sequenced sample was peripheral blood. The chain recombines TRBV3-1 (or the pseudogene TRBV3-2) with TRBJ2-2; 9 nucleotides align to TRBD1. CDR3 DNA: TGTGCCAGCAGCCAAGTTGAGAAGACAGGGGGTTTCACCGGGGAGCTGTTTTTT. It codes for CASSQVEKTGGFTGELFF.